Sequencing of this T cell receptor (beta chain) was carried out in a study of T cells in Graves' hyperthyroidism and ophthalmopathy. RNA transcripts provided the source from which TCR beta CDR3 regions were amplified. TCR CDR3 regions were first amplified by RT-PCR with HTBI primers. MiXCR, run by TCRdb on the multiplex PCR reads, gives a single entry per CDR3 protein. The sample comprises some 800,000 distinct CDR3 sequences, over 35% of which are singletons, and 7.5% to 9.5% rests with the top ten. Exclusions: uncontrolled infection, other autoimmune disease, pregnancy, lactation. Per the germline V gene, CDR1 is SGHRS and CDR2 is YFSETQ. The CDR3 spans 14 residues. Trimming removed 4 bases at V and 7 bases at J, with 17 bases between.

The sequencing input was blood. This rearrangement joins TRBV5-1 to TRBJ1-2, with D possibly matching TRBD1 (5 bases). This clonotype originated in a young man with Graves' hyperthyroidism. CDR3 nucleotides: TGCGCCAGCAGCGTTCGCAGGCAGGGCGGTGGCTACACCTTC. Its translation: CASSVRRQGGGYTF.